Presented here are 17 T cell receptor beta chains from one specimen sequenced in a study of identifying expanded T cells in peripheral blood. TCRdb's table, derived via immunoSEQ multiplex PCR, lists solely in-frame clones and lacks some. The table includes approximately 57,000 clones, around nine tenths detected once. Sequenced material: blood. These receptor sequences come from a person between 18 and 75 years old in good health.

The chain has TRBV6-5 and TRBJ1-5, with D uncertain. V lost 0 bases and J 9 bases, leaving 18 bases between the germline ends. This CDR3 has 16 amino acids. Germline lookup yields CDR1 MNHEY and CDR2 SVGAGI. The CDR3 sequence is CASSYSRSVTSLPQHF. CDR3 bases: TGTGCCAGCAGTTACTCGAGATCCGTAACAAGCCTGCCCCAGCATTTT.

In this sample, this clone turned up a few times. The CDR3 DNA reads TGTGCCAGCACCAGGGACGGAGGCTACGAGCAGTACTTC. Encoded protein: CASTRDGGYEQYF. V and J are TRBV2 and TRBJ2-7, with D perhaps matching TRBD1 or TRBD2 (5 bases each). Germline lookup yields CDR1 SNHLY and CDR2 FYNNEI. The germline V and J ends were trimmed by 7 bases and 3 bases, with 13 bases remaining between them. This CDR3 is built from 13 residues.

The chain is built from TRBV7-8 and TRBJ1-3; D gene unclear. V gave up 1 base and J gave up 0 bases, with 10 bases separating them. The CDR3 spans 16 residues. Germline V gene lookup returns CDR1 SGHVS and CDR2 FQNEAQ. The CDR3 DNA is TGTGCCAGCAGCTTAGGGCAGGCGAGCTCTGGAAACACCATATATTTT. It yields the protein CASSLGQASSGNTIYF.

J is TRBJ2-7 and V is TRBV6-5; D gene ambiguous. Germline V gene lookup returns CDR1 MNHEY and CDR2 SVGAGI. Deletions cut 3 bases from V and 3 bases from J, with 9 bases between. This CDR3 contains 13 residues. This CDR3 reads CASSYDTNYEQYF. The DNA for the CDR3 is TGTGCCAGCAGTTATGACACCAACTACGAGCAGTACTTC.

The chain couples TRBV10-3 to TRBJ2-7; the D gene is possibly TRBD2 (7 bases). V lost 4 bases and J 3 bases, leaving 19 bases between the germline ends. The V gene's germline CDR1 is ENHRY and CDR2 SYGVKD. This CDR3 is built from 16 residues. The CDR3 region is CAISGGGGGNIYEQYF. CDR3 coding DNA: TGTGCCATCAGTGGCGGGGGAGGGGGGAATATCTACGAGCAGTACTTC.

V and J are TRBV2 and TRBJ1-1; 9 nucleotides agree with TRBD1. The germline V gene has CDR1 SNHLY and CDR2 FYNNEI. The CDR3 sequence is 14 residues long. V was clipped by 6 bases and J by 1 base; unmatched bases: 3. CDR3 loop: CASSRTGENTEAFF. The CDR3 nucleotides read TGTGCCAGCAGCCGGACAGGGGAGAACACTGAAGCTTTCTTT.

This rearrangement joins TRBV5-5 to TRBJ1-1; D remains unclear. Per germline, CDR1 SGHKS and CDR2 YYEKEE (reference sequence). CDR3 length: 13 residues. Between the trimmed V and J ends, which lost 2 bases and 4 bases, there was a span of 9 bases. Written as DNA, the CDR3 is TGTGCCAGCAGCTTTGCGGAGGGCACTGAAGCTTTCTTT. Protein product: CASSFAEGTEAFF. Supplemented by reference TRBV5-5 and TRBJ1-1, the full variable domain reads DAGVTQSPTHLIKTRGQQVTLRCSPISGHKSVSWYQQVLGQGPQFIFQYYEKEERGRGNFPDRFSARQFPNYSSELNVNALLLGDSALYLCASSFAEGTEAFFGQGTRLTVV.

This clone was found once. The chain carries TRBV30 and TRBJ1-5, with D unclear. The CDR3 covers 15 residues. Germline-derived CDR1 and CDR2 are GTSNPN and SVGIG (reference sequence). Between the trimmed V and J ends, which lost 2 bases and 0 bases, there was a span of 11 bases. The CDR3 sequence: CAWSPGSYSNQPQHF. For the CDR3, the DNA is TGTGCCTGGAGTCCGGGGAGTTATAGCAATCAGCCCCAGCATTTT.

The CDR3 region is CAWRKDSNQPQHF. DNA of the CDR3: TGTGCCTGGAGAAAAGATAGCAATCAGCCCCAGCATTTT. The gene calls are TRBV30 and TRBJ1-5; no clear D gene. The germline gives CDR1 GTSNPN, CDR2 SVGIG (reference sequence). The CDR3 has 13 amino acids. The ends were cut back, 3 bases at V and 0 bases at J, with 6 bases in the middle.

DNA for the CDR3: TGTGCCAGCAGACGACCCGGGACCATAGTTTATACGCAGTATTTT. Amino acid sequence: CASRRPGTIVYTQYF. The chain links TRBV7-2 to TRBJ2-3; D possibly matches TRBD1 or TRBD2 (5 bases each). The V end was cut by 6 bases, the J end by 7 bases, with 20 bases between. The CDR3 sequence is 15 residues long. CDR1 and CDR2 (germline): SGHTA, FQGNSA. The variable domain in full, completed from reference TRBV7-2 and TRBJ2-3, reads GAGVSQSPSNKVTEKGKDVELRCDPISGHTALYWYRQSLGQGLEFLIYFQGNSAPDKSGLPSDRFSAERTGGSVSTLTIQRTQQEDSAVYLCASRRPGTIVYTQYFGPGTRLTVL.

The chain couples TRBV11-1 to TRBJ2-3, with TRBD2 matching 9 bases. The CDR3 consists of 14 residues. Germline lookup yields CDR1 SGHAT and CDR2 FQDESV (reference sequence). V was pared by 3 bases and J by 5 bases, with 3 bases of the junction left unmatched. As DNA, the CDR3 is TGTGCCAGCAGCTTGGCGGGAGGGGGAGATACGCAGTATTTT. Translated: CASSLAGGGDTQYF.

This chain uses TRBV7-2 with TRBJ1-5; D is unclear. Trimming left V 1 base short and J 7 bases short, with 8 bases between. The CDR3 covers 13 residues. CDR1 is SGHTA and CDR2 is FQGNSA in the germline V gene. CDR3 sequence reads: CASSLVSGQPQHF. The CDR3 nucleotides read TGTGCCAGCAGCTTAGTCAGCGGGCAGCCCCAGCATTTT.

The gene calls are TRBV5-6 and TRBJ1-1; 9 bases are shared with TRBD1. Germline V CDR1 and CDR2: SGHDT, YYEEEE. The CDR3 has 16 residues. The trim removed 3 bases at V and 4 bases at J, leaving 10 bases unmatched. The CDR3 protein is CASSWGQGGEGTEAFF. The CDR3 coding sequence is TGTGCCAGCAGCTGGGGACAGGGAGGGGAAGGCACTGAAGCTTTCTTT.

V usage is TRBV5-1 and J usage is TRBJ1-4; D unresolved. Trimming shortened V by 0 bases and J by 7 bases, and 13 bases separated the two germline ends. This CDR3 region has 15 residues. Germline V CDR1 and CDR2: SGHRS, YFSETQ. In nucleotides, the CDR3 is TGCGCCAGCAGCTTGGATGGGCAAAAGGTTGAAAAACTGTTTTTT. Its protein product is CASSLDGQKVEKLFF.

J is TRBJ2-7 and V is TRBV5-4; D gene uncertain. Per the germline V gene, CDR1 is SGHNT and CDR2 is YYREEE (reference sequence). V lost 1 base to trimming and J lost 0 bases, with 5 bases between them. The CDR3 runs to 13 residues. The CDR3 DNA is TGTGCCAGCAGCTTGACCCCCTCCTACGAGCAGTACTTC. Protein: CASSLTPSYEQYF.

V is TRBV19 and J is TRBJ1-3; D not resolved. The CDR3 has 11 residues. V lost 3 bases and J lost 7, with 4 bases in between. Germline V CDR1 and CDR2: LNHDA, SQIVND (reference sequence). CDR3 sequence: CASSIGNTIYF. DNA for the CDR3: TGTGCCAGTAGTATCGGTAACACCATATATTTT.

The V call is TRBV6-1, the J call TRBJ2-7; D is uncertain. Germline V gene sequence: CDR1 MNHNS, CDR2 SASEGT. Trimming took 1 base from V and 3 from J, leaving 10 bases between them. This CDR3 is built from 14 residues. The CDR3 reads CASSEVSALYEQYF. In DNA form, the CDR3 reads TGTGCCAGCAGTGAAGTATCGGCCCTCTACGAGCAGTACTTC.